These T cell receptor beta chains were read from a single sample in a study of spatial heterogeneity in lung cancer. TCRdb reprocessed the 5' RACE reads via MiXCR and lists one record per CDR3 protein. The sample holds tens of thousands of distinct CDR3 sequences; roughly an eighth are singletons and the top ten take 50% to 65%. This sample comprised PBMCs, obtained at surgery. Receptors originate from a male donor with early-stage non-small cell lung cancer. CDR3s include the opening cysteine and the closing phenylalanine or tryptophan. The D gene is left open where the match is weak. Clone size is shown for a subset of rows, as once, few, many or a class of expanded clone.

clone_size: .
d_call: .
v_call: TRBV2
cdr3_length: 13
j_call: TRBJ1-2
cdr3_aa: CASGWTANYGYTF
cdr3_nt: TGTGCCAGCGGATGGACAGCTAACTATGGCTACACCTTC

clone_size: .
d_call: .
v_call: TRBV9
cdr3_length: 16
j_call: TRBJ1-6
cdr3_aa: CASSVGSDVHNSPLHF
cdr3_nt: TGTGCCAGCAGCGTAGGATCAGACGTGCATAATTCACCCCTCCACTTT

clone_size: .
d_call: TRBD1
v_call: TRBV11-1
cdr3_length: 15
j_call: TRBJ1-1
cdr3_aa: CASSTGQGLNTEAFF
cdr3_nt: TGTGCCAGCAGCACGGGACAGGGTCTGAACACTGAAGCTTTCTTT

clone_size: few
d_call: .
v_call: TRBV27
cdr3_length: 14
j_call: TRBJ2-3
cdr3_aa: CASSLSPPLDTQYF
cdr3_nt: TGTGCCAGCAGTTTAAGTCCCCCGCTAGATACGCAGTATTTT

clone_size: .
d_call: TRBD1
v_call: TRBV20-1
cdr3_length: 15
j_call: TRBJ1-1
cdr3_aa: CSAPTGTGFNTEAFF
cdr3_nt: TGCAGTGCTCCCACCGGGACAGGGTTTAACACTGAAGCTTTCTTT

clone_size: .
d_call: .
v_call: TRBV4-1
cdr3_length: 13
j_call: TRBJ2-1
cdr3_aa: CASSQAHLNEQFF
cdr3_nt: TGCGCCAGCAGCCAAGCCCACCTCAATGAGCAGTTCTTC

clone_size: .
d_call: .
v_call: TRBV28
cdr3_length: 12
j_call: TRBJ2-1
cdr3_aa: CASSLRAMEQFF
cdr3_nt: TGTGCCAGCAGTTTGCGTGCCATGGAGCAGTTCTTC

clone_size: few
d_call: .
v_call: TRBV11-2
cdr3_length: 11
j_call: TRBJ2-7
cdr3_aa: CASSLVIEQYF
cdr3_nt: TGTGCCAGCAGCTTAGTCATCGAGCAGTACTTC

clone_size: .
d_call: .
v_call: TRBV5-1
cdr3_length: 13
j_call: TRBJ2-5
cdr3_aa: CASRAVDQETQYF
cdr3_nt: TGCGCCAGCAGGGCCGTAGACCAAGAGACCCAGTACTTC

clone_size: many
d_call: TRBD1
v_call: TRBV6-5
cdr3_length: 16
j_call: TRBJ1-5
cdr3_aa: CASNLDRVECNQPQHF
cdr3_nt: TGTGCCAGCAACCTAGACAGGGTGGAATGCAATCAGCCCCAGCATTTT

clone_size: many
d_call: TRBD2
v_call: TRBV9
cdr3_length: 15
j_call: TRBJ2-7
cdr3_aa: CASSVGVTSGNEQYF
cdr3_nt: TGTGCCAGCAGCGTAGGAGTTACTAGCGGTAACGAGCAGTACTTC

clone_size: medium-sized
d_call: TRBD1
v_call: TRBV5-1
cdr3_length: 14
j_call: TRBJ2-7
cdr3_aa: CASSLRAGGHEQYF
cdr3_nt: TGCGCCAGCAGCTTGCGGGCAGGGGGCCACGAGCAGTACTTC

clone_size: few
d_call: TRBD2
v_call: TRBV12-3/TRBV12-4
cdr3_length: 14
j_call: TRBJ2-7
cdr3_aa: CASSLTSYHPEQYF
cdr3_nt: TGTGCCAGCAGTTTGACTAGCTATCACCCCGAGCAGTACTTC

clone_size: few
d_call: TRBD1
v_call: TRBV7-2
cdr3_length: 13
j_call: TRBJ2-1
cdr3_aa: CASSQDRGDEQFF
cdr3_nt: TGTGCCAGCAGCCAAGACAGGGGGGATGAGCAGTTCTTC

clone_size: many
d_call: .
v_call: TRBV29-1
cdr3_length: 10
j_call: TRBJ2-7
cdr3_aa: CSVGSYEQYF
cdr3_nt: TGCAGCGTTGGCTCCTACGAGCAGTACTTC

clone_size: few
d_call: TRBD2
v_call: TRBV5-4
cdr3_length: 16
j_call: TRBJ2-5
cdr3_aa: CASSFTSGMASETQYF
cdr3_nt: TGTGCCAGCAGCTTCACTAGCGGGATGGCGTCAGAGACCCAGTACTTC

clone_size: many
d_call: .
v_call: TRBV29-1
cdr3_length: 13
j_call: TRBJ2-5
cdr3_aa: CSVARDGQETQYF
cdr3_nt: TGCAGCGTTGCCCGGGACGGCCAAGAGACCCAGTACTTC

clone_size: few
d_call: .
v_call: TRBV2
cdr3_length: 14
j_call: TRBJ1-6
cdr3_aa: CASSVQLRNSPLHF
cdr3_nt: TGTGCCAGCAGTGTTCAGCTTCGGAATTCACCCCTCCACTTT

clone_size: few
d_call: TRBD1
v_call: TRBV5-1
cdr3_length: 15
j_call: TRBJ2-1
cdr3_aa: CASIPGQGSYNEQFF
cdr3_nt: TGCGCCAGCATCCCTGGACAGGGCTCCTACAATGAGCAGTTCTTC

clone_size: .
d_call: .
v_call: TRBV6-6
cdr3_length: 13
j_call: TRBJ2-2
cdr3_aa: CATRAGTTGELFF
cdr3_nt: TGTGCCACAAGAGCAGGGACCACCGGGGAGCTGTTTTTT

clone_size: .
d_call: .
v_call: TRBV4-3
cdr3_length: 15
j_call: TRBJ1-6
cdr3_aa: CASSQDGLVNSPLHF
cdr3_nt: TGCGCCAGCAGCCAAGATGGACTTGTCAATTCACCCCTCCACTTT

clone_size: .
d_call: .
v_call: TRBV12-3/TRBV12-4
cdr3_length: 13
j_call: TRBJ2-1
cdr3_aa: CASSLQENNEQFF
cdr3_nt: TGTGCCAGCAGTTTACAGGAAAACAATGAGCAGTTCTTC

clone_size: few
d_call: TRBD1
v_call: TRBV7-3
cdr3_length: 15
j_call: TRBJ2-5
cdr3_aa: CASSPQTGGLETQYF
cdr3_nt: TGTGCCAGCAGCCCCCAGACAGGGGGTTTAGAGACCCAGTACTTC

clone_size: few
d_call: TRBD1
v_call: TRBV28
cdr3_length: 14
j_call: TRBJ1-2
cdr3_aa: CASSPGTGGHGYTF
cdr3_nt: TGTGCCAGCAGCCCAGGGACAGGGGGCCATGGCTACACCTTC

clone_size: many
d_call: TRBD2
v_call: TRBV20-1
cdr3_length: 17
j_call: TRBJ2-3
cdr3_aa: CSARDGGASGHTDTQYF
cdr3_nt: TGCAGTGCTAGAGACGGAGGGGCTAGCGGGCATACAGATACGCAGTATTTT

clone_size: few
d_call: .
v_call: TRBV4-2
cdr3_length: 15
j_call: TRBJ1-3
cdr3_aa: CASSQDRNTGNTIYF
cdr3_nt: TGTGCCAGCAGCCAGGACAGAAATACTGGAAACACCATATATTTT

clone_size: .
d_call: TRBD1
v_call: TRBV5-6
cdr3_length: 16
j_call: TRBJ2-5
cdr3_aa: CASSLATQGAWETQYF
cdr3_nt: TGTGCCAGCAGCTTGGCCACACAGGGGGCCTGGGAGACCCAGTACTTC

clone_size: few
d_call: TRBD2
v_call: TRBV12-5
cdr3_length: 15
j_call: TRBJ2-3
cdr3_aa: CASGTLAGYTDTQYF
cdr3_nt: TGTGCTAGTGGCACCCTAGCGGGGTACACAGATACGCAGTATTTT

clone_size: few
d_call: TRBD1
v_call: TRBV2
cdr3_length: 14
j_call: TRBJ1-5
cdr3_aa: CASSERGPPQPQHF
cdr3_nt: TGTGCCAGCAGTGAGAGGGGGCCCCCTCAGCCCCAGCATTTT

clone_size: many
d_call: .
v_call: TRBV28
cdr3_length: 13
j_call: TRBJ2-3
cdr3_aa: CASTNRRGDTQYF
cdr3_nt: TGTGCCAGCACCAACAGGAGGGGGGATACGCAGTATTTT

clone_size: .
d_call: TRBD2
v_call: TRBV12-3/TRBV12-4
cdr3_length: 15
j_call: TRBJ2-7
cdr3_aa: CASSSTSGSRYEQYF
cdr3_nt: TGTGCCAGCAGTTCGACTAGCGGGAGTCGGTACGAGCAGTACTTC

clone_size: few
d_call: TRBD2
v_call: TRBV20-1
cdr3_length: 14
j_call: TRBJ2-1
cdr3_aa: CSAYRSGSGNEQFF
cdr3_nt: TGCAGTGCTTATAGAAGCGGGAGCGGCAATGAGCAGTTCTTC

clone_size: .
d_call: TRBD1
v_call: TRBV7-9
cdr3_length: 16
j_call: TRBJ1-6
cdr3_aa: CASSATQGQALAPLHF
cdr3_nt: TGTGCCAGCAGCGCCACGCAGGGACAGGCCCTGGCACCCCTCCACTTT

clone_size: few
d_call: TRBD2
v_call: TRBV7-2
cdr3_length: 14
j_call: TRBJ2-1
cdr3_aa: CASSSGTRYVEQFF
cdr3_nt: TGTGCCAGCAGCTCCGGGACTAGGTACGTTGAGCAGTTCTTC

clone_size: few
d_call: .
v_call: TRBV6-6
cdr3_length: 12
j_call: TRBJ2-3
cdr3_aa: CASTQLRDTQYF
cdr3_nt: TGTGCCAGCACCCAACTGAGAGATACGCAGTATTTT

clone_size: .
d_call: .
v_call: TRBV28
cdr3_length: 17
j_call: TRBJ1-5
cdr3_aa: CASNTPGTADPNQPQHF
cdr3_nt: TGTGCCAGCAATACACCAGGGACGGCAGATCCCAATCAGCCCCAGCATTTT

clone_size: many
d_call: TRBD2
v_call: TRBV20-1
cdr3_length: 17
j_call: TRBJ2-1
cdr3_aa: CSASGTRGRSSYNEQFF
cdr3_nt: TGCAGTGCTTCCGGGACTAGGGGTCGAAGCTCCTACAATGAGCAGTTCTTC

clone_size: .
d_call: .
v_call: TRBV18
cdr3_length: 18
j_call: TRBJ2-1
cdr3_aa: CASSPLAGATPPYNEQFF
cdr3_nt: TGTGCCAGCTCACCACTGGCGGGGGCCACCCCACCCTACAATGAGCAGTTCTTC

clone_size: .
d_call: TRBD1
v_call: TRBV28
cdr3_length: 15
j_call: TRBJ1-5
cdr3_aa: CASSPGGAGNQPQHF
cdr3_nt: TGTGCCAGCAGTCCAGGGGGCGCGGGCAATCAGCCCCAGCATTTT

clone_size: few
d_call: .
v_call: TRBV7-9
cdr3_length: 12
j_call: TRBJ2-1
cdr3_aa: CASSPFNEGQFF
cdr3_nt: TGTGCCAGCAGCCCCTTCAACGAGGGGCAGTTCTTC